Listed below are T cell receptor beta chains from one sample, sequenced in a study of siplizumab effects on memory and regulatory T cells. Generated by immunoSEQ multiplex PCR, the TCRdb table keeps only in-frame clones and is missing some. The sample shows 57,000 or so clones, roughly 85% of them seen only once. The source material was memory CD4+ T cells sorted from blood. Source of these receptors: a human donor in good health. Each CDR3 is given with its conserved first and last residue. A D gene is named only where the DNA matches it firmly. Clone size is given for some rows only: seen once, a few or many times, or a class if the clone is expanded.

>TRBV19|TRBJ2-2|.|.
CASRLNTGELFF
TGTGCCAGTAGGTTAAACACCGGGGAGCTGTTTTTT
>TRBV19|TRBJ1-2|.|TRBD1
CASSTDPDRGRTGYGYTF
TGTGCCAGTAGTACAGACCCGGACAGGGGGCGGACGGGCTATGGCTACACCTTC
>TRBV27|TRBJ1-1|once|TRBD1
CASSSTGFAAFF
TGTGCCAGCAGCTCGACAGGGTTTGCTGCTTTCTTT
>TRBV11-2|TRBJ1-1|.|.
CASSFQGRSGNTEAFF
TGTGCCAGCAGCTTTCAGGGTAGGAGTGGGAACACTGAAGCTTTCTTT
>TRBV28|TRBJ2-1|once|.
CASSPLVQFDNEQFF
TGTGCCAGCAGTCCCTTAGTACAGTTCGACAATGAGCAGTTCTTC
>TRBV2|TRBJ1-5|.|.
CASSPQGTGQPQHF
TGTGCCAGCAGCCCTCAGGGTACTGGACAGCCCCAGCATTTT
>TRBV19|TRBJ1-2|.|.
CASRITLHRDYGYTF
TGTGCCAGTAGAATAACCCTACACAGGGACTATGGCTACACCTTC
>TRBV5-4|TRBJ1-4|.|.
CASSLVTETNEKLFF
TGTGCCAGCAGCTTGGTGACAGAGACCAATGAAAAACTGTTTTTT
>TRBV2|TRBJ1-3|few|.
CASSFRTVGDTIYF
TGTGCCAGCAGTTTCAGGACTGTGGGGGACACCATATATTTT
>TRBV19|TRBJ2-3|.|TRBD2
CASSIGAGRGDTQYF
TGTGCCAGTAGTATTGGAGCGGGGCGGGGAGATACGCAGTATTTT
>TRBV5-6|TRBJ2-3|few|TRBD2
CASSVRGFTDTQYF
TGTGCCAGCAGCGTGCGGGGGTTCACAGATACGCAGTATTTT
>TRBV6-5|TRBJ2-1|.|.
CASSPPWVGEQFF
TGTGCCAGCAGTCCCCCCTGGGTGGGTGAGCAGTTCTTC
>TRBV7-6|TRBJ2-7|.|TRBD2
CASSSGLAGGSYEQYF
TGTGCCAGCAGCTCCGGACTAGCGGGGGGGTCCTACGAGCAGTACTTC
>TRBV7-9|TRBJ2-3|.|TRBD1
CASSLGGTGRNTQYF
TGTGCCAGCAGCTTAGGGGGGACAGGGCGAAATACGCAGTATTTT
>TRBV30|TRBJ1-4|once|TRBD1
CAFSGTGQEKLFF
TGTGCCTTCTCGGGGACAGGACAGGAAAAACTGTTTTTT
>TRBV7-3|TRBJ1-2|.|TRBD1
CASSLNRGSDGYTF
TGTGCCAGCAGCTTAAACAGGGGCAGCGATGGCTACACCTTC
>TRBV19|TRBJ2-7|.|TRBD1
CASSLQGAWEQYF
TGTGCCAGTAGTCTACAGGGGGCTTGGGAGCAGTACTTC
>TRBV19|TRBJ1-2|once|.
CASSISQANYGYTF
TGTGCCAGTAGTATAAGTCAAGCTAACTATGGCTACACCTTC
>TRBV28|TRBJ2-7|.|.
CASSPGGGEQYF
TGTGCCAGCAGCCCCGGGGGTGGGGAGCAGTACTTC
>TRBV7-3|TRBJ1-6|once|TRBD1
CASSPGQGGKSPLHF
TGTGCCAGCAGCCCGGGACAGGGGGGTAAATCACCCCTCCACTTT
>TRBV28|TRBJ1-1|.|.
CASNIIGVQTEAFF
TGTGCCAGCAATATAATAGGGGTTCAAACTGAAGCTTTCTTT
>TRBV6-1|TRBJ1-2|few|TRBD1
CASKTGQGTYGYTF
TGTGCCAGCAAGACGGGACAGGGGACCTATGGCTACACCTTC
>TRBV4-1|TRBJ1-3|.|.
CASSHASGNTIYF
TGCGCCAGCAGCCATGCATCTGGAAACACCATATATTTT
>TRBV4-1|TRBJ2-2|.|.
CASSQSWEAANTGELFF
TGCGCCAGCAGCCAATCTTGGGAGGCAGCTAACACCGGGGAGCTGTTTTTT
>TRBV6-6|TRBJ2-7|once|.
CASSYGVSYEQYF
TGTGCCAGCAGTTACGGGGTCTCCTACGAGCAGTACTTC
>TRBV2|TRBJ1-3|few|.
CASSEGTGNTIYF
TGTGCCAGCAGTGAGGGTACTGGAAACACCATATATTTT
>TRBV5-1|TRBJ1-2|.|TRBD1
CASSLSRDSKSNYGYTF
TGCGCCAGCAGCTTATCCCGGGACAGCAAGTCTAACTATGGCTACACCTTC
>TRBV7-9|TRBJ2-5|.|.
CASSSRLETQYF
TGTGCCAGCAGCTCCCGGCTAGAGACCCAGTACTTC
>TRBV6-1|TRBJ2-2|many|.
CASSESRGNTGELFF
TGTGCCAGCAGTGAATCGCGGGGGAACACCGGGGAGCTGTTTTTT
>TRBV7-3|TRBJ2-3|.|TRBD1
CASSSDRGSTDTQYF
TGTGCCAGCAGCAGCGACAGGGGGAGCACAGATACGCAGTATTTT